A selection of T cell receptor beta chains follows, all from one sample in a study of T cell changes during pregnancy in multiple sclerosis. TCRdb's copy holds only in-frame clones and misses some; the assay was immunoSEQ multiplex PCR. The sample has around 57,000 clones, 90% to 95% seen once. The sequences come from peripheral blood, collected in the third trimester of pregnancy. Receptors were obtained from a female donor in good health, enrolled as a control in a pregnancy study. Each CDR3 is given with its conserved first and last residue. D genes are given only for firm matches. Rows may omit the clone size; those that give it use once, few, many or a size class.

size	V	D	J	DNA	CDR3
NA	TRBV28	TRBD1	TRBJ1-4	TGTGCCAGCAATTCGGGGACAGCTGAAAAACTGTTTTTT	CASNSGTAEKLFF
NA	TRBV7-2	TRBD2	TRBJ2-5	TGTGCCAGCAGCTTAGCGAAACTAGCGGGAGGCCAAGAGACCCAGTACTTC	CASSLAKLAGGQETQYF
NA	TRBV6-1	TRBD1	TRBJ2-5	TGTGCCAGCAGTGTTGTTGTCGGGGGACAGGGGGGAGAGACCCAGTACTTC	CASSVVVGGQGGETQYF
NA	TRBV4-1	NA	TRBJ1-1	TGCGCCAGCAGCCAAGTGGCAGGGTGGATCAACGAAGCTTTCTTT	CASSQVAGWINEAFF
NA	TRBV19	TRBD1	TRBJ1-2	TGTGCCAGTAGTATAGTGACAGGGTACAGGACTAATGGCTACACCTTC	CASSIVTGYRTNGYTF
NA	TRBV7-2	TRBD2	TRBJ2-1	TGTGCCAGCAGTTCCTCGACTAGCGTCTACAATGAGCAGTTCTTC	CASSSSTSVYNEQFF
NA	TRBV2	NA	TRBJ1-2	TGTGCCAGCAGTGAACGGCAGGGCTATGGCTACACCTTC	CASSERQGYGYTF
NA	TRBV19	NA	TRBJ1-5	TGTGCCAGTAGCCAGCAACAGGGTTATAGCAATCAGCCCCAGCATTTT	CASSQQQGYSNQPQHF
NA	TRBV29-1	TRBD2	TRBJ2-1	TGCAGCGTAGCGGGAGGGCTTCGGTACAATGAGCAGTTCTTC	CSVAGGLRYNEQFF
NA	TRBV12-5	TRBD1	TRBJ1-2	TGTGCTAGTGCCGGCGGGAGGGACAGGCAGCCCTCCTATGGCTACACCTTC	CASAGGRDRQPSYGYTF
NA	TRBV7-8	NA	TRBJ1-1	TGTGCCAGCAGCTCCCGCAGGGAAGCTCATGAAGCTTTCTTT	CASSSRREAHEAFF
once	TRBV10-3	NA	TRBJ1-3	TGTGCCATCAGTGAGTCCGAGACGGGGACCATATATTTT	CAISESETGTIYF
NA	TRBV5-1	NA	TRBJ2-7	TGCGCCAGCAGCTTTGCAATAGCCTACTACGAGCAGTACTTC	CASSFAIAYYEQYF
once	TRBV7-8	TRBD2	TRBJ2-7	TGTGCCAGCAGCCTTAGCGGGAGTTGGGCATCCTACGAGCAGTACTTC	CASSLSGSWASYEQYF
NA	TRBV7-9	TRBD1	TRBJ2-4	TGTGCCAGCAGAGGACAGGGCCGGACGGATCTAGCCAAAAACATTCAGTACTTC	CASRGQGRTDLAKNIQYF
NA	TRBV27	NA	TRBJ2-2	TGTGCCAGCAGTGGGGAGACTAGTCCACCCGGGGAGCTGTTTTTT	CASSGETSPPGELFF
once	TRBV6-5	TRBD1	TRBJ1-1	TGTGCCAGCAGGTACCCCTCCTCAGGGGGGAGCACTGAAGCTTTCTTT	CASRYPSSGGSTEAFF
once	TRBV6-1	TRBD1	TRBJ1-1	TGTGCCAGCAGGGCCACAGGGGGAAGTGAAGCTTTCTTT	CASRATGGSEAFF
once	TRBV5-1	TRBD2	TRBJ2-1	TGCGCCACCAGAGGGAGCGGGGGGGTTTCGAATGAGCAGTTCTTC	CATRGSGGVSNEQFF
NA	TRBV2	NA	TRBJ2-7	TGTGCCAGCGAGGACGGAGGACCCTCCAAAGAGTACTTC	CASEDGGPSKEYF
NA	TRBV19	NA	TRBJ2-1	TGTGCCACTGAAGGGGGAGGGCCGGGTGAGCAGTTCTTC	CATEGGGPGEQFF
NA	TRBV7-6	NA	TRBJ1-5	TGTGCCAGCAGCTTAGCCCCCAACAGGGATCAGCCCCAGCATTTT	CASSLAPNRDQPQHF
NA	TRBV5-1	NA	TRBJ1-5	TGCGCCAGCAGCGTAGGAGGGAGCAATCAGCCCCAGCATTTT	CASSVGGSNQPQHF
NA	TRBV28	NA	TRBJ1-1	TGTGCCAGCAGTTCATCATCCACTGAAGCTTTCTTT	CASSSSSTEAFF
NA	TRBV11-2	TRBD1	TRBJ1-3	TGTGCCAGCAGCATTGACAGGGCTGGAAACACCATATATTTT	CASSIDRAGNTIYF
NA	TRBV2	TRBD1	TRBJ1-5	TGTGCCAGCAGTGAATCGGGGGACAGGAGTTATAGCAATCAGCCCCAGCATTTT	CASSESGDRSYSNQPQHF
NA	TRBV4-2	NA	TRBJ2-1	TGTGCCAGCAGCCAAGATGGCAGGGCGGACTACTACAATGAGCAGTTCTTC	CASSQDGRADYYNEQFF
NA	TRBV2	NA	TRBJ1-5	TGTGCCAGCAGTGATCACCGACAGCCCAATCAGCCCCAGCATTTT	CASSDHRQPNQPQHF
NA	TRBV6-6	NA	TRBJ1-5	TGTGCCAGCAGTGCCGCGGGGGTAGGGCAGCCCCAGCATTTT	CASSAAGVGQPQHF
NA	TRBV29-1	NA	TRBJ1-2	TGCAGCGGATCCGGGAAAAACTATGGCTACACCTTC	CSGSGKNYGYTF
NA	TRBV6-1	NA	TRBJ1-6	TGTGCCAGCAGTGAAGCCAGTAATTCACCCCTCCACTTT	CASSEASNSPLHF
NA	TRBV9	NA	TRBJ1-2	TGTGCCAGTGGACATACTCAAAACTATGGCTACACCTTC	CASGHTQNYGYTF